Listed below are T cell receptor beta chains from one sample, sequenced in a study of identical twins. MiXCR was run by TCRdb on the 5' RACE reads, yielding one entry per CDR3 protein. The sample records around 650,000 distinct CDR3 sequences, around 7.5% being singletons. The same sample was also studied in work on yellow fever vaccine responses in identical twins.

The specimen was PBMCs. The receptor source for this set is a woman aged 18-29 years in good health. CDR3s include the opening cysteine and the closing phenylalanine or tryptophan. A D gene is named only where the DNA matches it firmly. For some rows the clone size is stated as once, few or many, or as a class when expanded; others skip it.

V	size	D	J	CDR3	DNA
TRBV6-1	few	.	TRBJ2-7	CASRNYEQYF	TGTGCCAGCAGAAACTACGAGCAGTACTTC
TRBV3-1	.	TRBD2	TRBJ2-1	CASSQVPAGGYNEQFF	TGTGCCAGCAGCCAAGTACCAGCGGGAGGGTACAATGAGCAGTTCTTC
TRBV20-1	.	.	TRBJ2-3	CSARDVGGAGRTDTQYF	TGCAGTGCTAGAGATGTGGGGGGCGCGGGGCGCACAGATACGCAGTATTTT
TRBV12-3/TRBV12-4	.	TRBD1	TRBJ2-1	CASRLMTGEQFF	TGTGCCAGCAGACTTATGACAGGGGAGCAGTTCTTC
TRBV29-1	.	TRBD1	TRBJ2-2	CSVSGTGRELFF	TGCAGCGTATCTGGGACAGGGAGGGAGCTGTTTTTT
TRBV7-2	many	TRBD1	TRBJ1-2	CASSFDRGLYTF	TGTGCCAGCAGCTTCGACAGGGGGCTTTACACCTTC
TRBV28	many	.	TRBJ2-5	CASKALENVETQYF	TGTGCCAGCAAAGCTCTCGAAAACGTGGAGACCCAGTACTTC
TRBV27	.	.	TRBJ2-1	CASSLSAANNEQFF	TGTGCCAGCAGTTTATCGGCAGCGAACAATGAGCAGTTCTTC
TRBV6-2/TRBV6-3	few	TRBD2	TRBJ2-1	CASSYSVLEGLAGGPGGSNEQFF	TGTGCCAGCAGTTACTCGGTCCTCGAAGGTCTAGCGGGAGGGCCCGGGGGGTCCAATGAGCAGTTCTTC
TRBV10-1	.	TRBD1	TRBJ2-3	CASSGTGEGWTDTQYF	TGCGCCAGCAGTGGGACAGGAGAGGGCTGGACAGATACGCAGTATTTT
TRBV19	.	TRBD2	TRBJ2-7	CASSTKGLAIGYEQYF	TGTGCCAGTAGTACCAAGGGACTAGCAATCGGCTACGAGCAGTACTTC
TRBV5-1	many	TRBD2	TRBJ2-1	CASSFSSGSLNEQFF	TGCGCCAGCAGCTTTTCTAGCGGGAGTCTGAATGAGCAGTTCTTC
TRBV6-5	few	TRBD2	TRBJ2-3	CASSYSGGGASDTQYF	TGTGCCAGCAGTTACTCTGGCGGGGGGGCGTCAGATACGCAGTATTTT
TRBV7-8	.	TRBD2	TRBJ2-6	CASNPDSGASGANVLTF	TGTGCCAGCAACCCGGATAGCGGGGCCTCTGGGGCCAACGTCCTGACTTTC
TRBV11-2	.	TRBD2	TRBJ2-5	CASSLIAGTTQETQYF	TGTGCCAGCAGCTTAATAGCGGGGACAACGCAAGAGACCCAGTACTTC
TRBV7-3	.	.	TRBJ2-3	CASSLGGTPDTQYF	TGTGCCAGCAGCTTAGGCGGGACCCCAGATACGCAGTATTTT
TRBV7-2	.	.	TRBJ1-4	CASSFPGEEKLFF	TGTGCCAGCAGCTTCCCGGGGGAAGAAAAACTGTTTTTT
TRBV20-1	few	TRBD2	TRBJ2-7	CSAPKGLAGFSDEQYF	TGCAGTGCACCTAAGGGACTAGCGGGGTTCTCCGACGAGCAGTACTTC
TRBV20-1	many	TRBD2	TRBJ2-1	CSAELAGGFDEQFF	TGCAGTGCTGAACTAGCGGGAGGTTTCGATGAGCAGTTCTTC
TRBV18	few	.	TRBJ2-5	CASSLYLQETQYF	TGTGCCAGCTCACTCTACTTACAAGAGACCCAGTACTTC
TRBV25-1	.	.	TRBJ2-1	CASSQLSPLNEQFF	TGTGCCAGCAGTCAGCTATCCCCGCTCAATGAGCAGTTCTTC
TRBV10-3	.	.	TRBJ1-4	CAISDGTQNEKLFF	TGTGCCATCAGTGATGGGACACAGAATGAAAAACTGTTTTTT
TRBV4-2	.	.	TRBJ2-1	CASSQERRGSYNEQFF	TGTGCCAGCAGCCAAGAACGTCGGGGGTCCTACAATGAGCAGTTCTTC
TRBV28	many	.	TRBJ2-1	CASSYVGDEQFF	TGTGCCAGCAGTTATGTAGGGGATGAGCAGTTCTTC
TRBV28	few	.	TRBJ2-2	CASSLSFIIYTGELFF	TGTGCCAGCAGTTTATCTTTTATTATTTACACCGGGGAGCTGTTTTTT
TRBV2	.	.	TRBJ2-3	CASSVSGRVADTQYF	TGTGCCAGCAGTGTGTCAGGGCGGGTTGCGGATACGCAGTATTTT